The clone carrying this T cell receptor beta chain was recorded many times. Its antigen remains unidentified. Time point reported: sample taken at primary tumor resection. Without sorting, whole RNA was sequenced from tumor, nontumor lung or frozen PBMC. The sample comes from a study of spatial heterogeneity in lung cancer. For the study at large: Across tumor regions, counts of TCR transcripts showed a strong correlation with a T cell module score derived from matched bulk RNA-seq. TCR and UMI combinations that were unique each appeared, on average, more than ten times in raw reads. Broader study findings: Ubiquitous expanded TCR counts tracked ubiquitous nonsynonymous mutations; regional expanded TCR counts tracked regional nonsynonymous mutations. Tracking of tumor mutation counts was seen in expanded intratumoral alpha and beta TCR counts.

Per germline, CDR1 SNHLY and CDR2 FYNNEI. V was shortened by 5 bases and J by 0 bases, with 8 bases between the two germline ends. The CDR3 runs to 14 residues. TCRdb recomputed calls from the 5' RACE reads with MiXCR, one row per CDR3 protein. The sample has about 9,800 distinct CDR3 sequences; just under 6.5% are singletons. The clonotype was recovered from a male donor with early-stage non-small cell lung cancer. The sequenced sample was lung tumor tissue, obtained at surgery. This sequence joins TRBV2 and TRBJ1-3, with D unresolved. This CDR3 is CASSREFSGNTIYF. In nucleotides, the CDR3 is TGTGCCAGCAGTCGGGAGTTCTCTGGAAACACCATATATTTT. Based on the CDR3 plus reference TRBV2 and TRBJ1-3, the full variable domain is EPEVTQTPSHQVTQMGQEVILRCVPISNHLYFYWYRQILGQKVEFLVSFYNNEISEKSEIFDDQFSVERPDGSNFTLKIRSTKLEDSAMYFCASSREFSGNTIYFGEGSWLTVV.